This T cell receptor (beta chain) comes out of a study of blood T cell repertoires in COVID-19. The J segment lost 6 bases and the V segment lost 0 bases, leaving 2 bases of the junction unmatched. The CDR3 has 15 residues. Germline assignment: CDR1 SGHTA and CDR2 FQGNSA. Measured with immunoSEQ multiplex PCR; TCRdb has only the in-frame clones, and not every one. The repertoire has 110,000 or so clones, roughly nine tenths of them found once; the top ten carry approximately 30%. Sequencing was performed on peripheral blood. V usage is TRBV7-2 and J usage is TRBJ1-5, with 10 bases fitting TRBD1. The sequence came from a man between 65 and 80 years old with active or convalescent COVID-19. The CDR3 DNA reads as TGTGCCAGCAGCTTAGCGACAGGGGGCGTTCAGCCCCAGCATTTT. Its translation is CASSLATGGVQPQHF.